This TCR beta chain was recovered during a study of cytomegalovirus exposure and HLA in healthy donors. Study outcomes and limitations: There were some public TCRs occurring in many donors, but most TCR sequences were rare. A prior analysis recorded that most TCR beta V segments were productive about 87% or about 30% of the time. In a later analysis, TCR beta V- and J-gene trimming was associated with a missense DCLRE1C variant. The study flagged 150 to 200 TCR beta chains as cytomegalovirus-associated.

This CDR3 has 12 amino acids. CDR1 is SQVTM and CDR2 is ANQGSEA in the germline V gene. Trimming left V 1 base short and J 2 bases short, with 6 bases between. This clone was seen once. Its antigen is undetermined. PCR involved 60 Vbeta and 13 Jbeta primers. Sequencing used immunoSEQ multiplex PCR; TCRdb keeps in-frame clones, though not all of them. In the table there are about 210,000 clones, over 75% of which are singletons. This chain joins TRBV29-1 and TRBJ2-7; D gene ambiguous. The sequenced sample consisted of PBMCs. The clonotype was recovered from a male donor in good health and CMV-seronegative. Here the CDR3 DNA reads TGCAGCGTTGAAGTGGCACCCTACGAGCAGTACTTC. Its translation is CSVEVAPYEQYF.